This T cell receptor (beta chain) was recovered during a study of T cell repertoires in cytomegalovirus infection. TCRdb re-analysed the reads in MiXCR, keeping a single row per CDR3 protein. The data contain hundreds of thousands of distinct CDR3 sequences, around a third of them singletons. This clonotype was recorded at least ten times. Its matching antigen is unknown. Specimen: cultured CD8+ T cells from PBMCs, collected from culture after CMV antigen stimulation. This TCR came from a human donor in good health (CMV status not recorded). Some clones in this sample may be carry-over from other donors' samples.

The CDR3 region has the DNA TGTGCCAGCAGTTTACGAGGGGACAGGGGGCTTGAGACCCAGTACTTC. Its translation: CASSLRGDRGLETQYF. The chain carries TRBV6-1 and TRBJ2-5; 12 nucleotides match TRBD1. Germline V gives CDR1 MNHNS, CDR2 SASEGT. This CDR3 comprises 16 residues. The V segment lost 5 bases and the J segment 5 bases; nucleotides outside the gene matches: 9.